This T cell receptor beta chain was found in a study of blood T cell repertoires in COVID-19 (dated by TCRdb to 2019 to 2021). Describing the broader study: Samples covering the acute and convalescent phases of COVID-19 were provided by collaborators in the United States, Italy and Spain. The prospective study material was composed of cDNA or gDNA derived from T cells, B-cell-depleted T cells, or PBMCs. Deeply sampled blood TCRbeta repertoires from subjects exposed to, actively infected with, or recovered from COVID-19 were included in the dataset. The repertoires were released in a freely available public database intended as a resource for research on the immune response to SARS-CoV-2. The samples were drawn from the first 160 participants of the ongoing ImmuneRACE study and from 1,254 subjects provided by 6 global collaborators. A de-identified subject ID, COVID-19 status, age in years and sex were almost always included in the sample metadata. Where available, HLA class I and class II types were obtained from metadata supplied by the sample provider rather than from assay-based typing. The full study reports these points: Clinical and demographic metadata were provided uncurated, with the amount varying by source and participant.

Points on this clone: Its cognate antigen has yet to be identified. Within one base of it there is no much larger clone, and no base qualities were kept.

TCRbeta CDR3 regions were amplified from genomic DNA using the immunoSEQ Assay, a bias-controlled multiplex PCR. From the authors' description of their analysis: The number of nucleated cells in each sample was estimated from the amplification of reference gene primers within the assay. To quantify the absolute abundance of each unique TCRbeta CDR3 rearrangement, sequence reads were collapsed and filtered. Productive Simpson clonality was computed per sample as the square root of Simpson's diversity index over productive rearrangements. This immuneACCESS table, as held by TCRdb, lists in-frame sequences with V and J called but not all clones. Of the missing ones, under half trace to an unresolved V gene in checked studies; the others have no known cause. V and J calls and clone size are copied from that table; D and trimming were computed from the DNA. The sample includes fewer than 200,000 clones, with 80% to 90% observed a single time. Over 7% of the sample lies in the top ten.

Whole blood was collected in K2EDTA tubes by collaborating institutions according to the institutions' own protocols. For TCRbeta analysis, collaborators shipped samples in one of three forms: frozen whole blood, isolated PBMCs, or DNA extracted from either of those sample types. Material: peripheral blood. The sequence came from a man aged 45-60 years with active or convalescent COVID-19.

The DNA sequence reads TGTGCCTGGATAGGGGAAAACGAAAAACTGTTTTTT. This yields the protein CAWIGENEKLFF. The sequence joins TRBV30 to TRBJ1-4; TRBD1 is perhaps the D gene, given 5 matching bases. CDR1 and CDR2 were assigned from the germline V gene (reference sequence) as GTSNPN and SVGIG. The germline ends are 11 bases apart after V is trimmed by 4 bases and J by 8 bases. The CDR3 covers 12 residues, taking in both the cysteine and the phenylalanine. Only the CDR3 portion is preserved as DNA: 36 bases, with reading frame beginning at the first base.